These 29 T cell receptor beta chains came from one sample sequenced in a study of shared clonotypes between healthy human individuals. Clones were sequenced by immunoSEQ multiplex PCR, and TCRdb holds only the in-frame ones, with some missing. The sample has about 1.5 million clones; roughly 96% are singletons. The material sequenced was naive CD4+ T cells sorted from blood. Subset: CD45RA+ positively selected. These TCRs come from a man aged 30 to 39 in good health.

Of note for this clone: Other DNA sequences in this sample translate to the same CDR3. CDR3 residues: CASRGQGAYEQYF. The CDR3, as DNA: TGTGCCAGCAGAGGACAGGGAGCCTACGAGCAGTACTTC. The V call is TRBV2, the J call TRBJ2-7; TRBD1 matches 8 bases. The CDR3 consists of 13 residues. Unmatched junction bases numbered 3, after V lost 6 bases and J lost 2 bases. Germline V gene data show CDR1 as SNHLY and CDR2 as FYNNEI.

This chain connects TRBV11-2 to TRBJ2-3; 8 bases align to TRBD2. Germline V CDR1 and CDR2: SGHAT, FQNNGV. With V trimmed by 3 bases and J by 2 bases, 4 bases remained unmatched. The CDR3 is made up of 15 amino acids. In DNA, the CDR3 is TGTGCCAGCAGCTTTCAGCGGGGGAACACAGATACGCAGTATTTT. Its translation: CASSFQRGNTDTQYF.

The gene calls are TRBV28 and TRBJ1-2; perhaps TRBD1 as D (5 bases). From germline, CDR1 is MDHEN and CDR2 SYDVKM. The V end lost 5 bases, the J end lost 4 bases, and 17 bases lay between the germline ends. The length of the CDR3 is 15 residues. The DNA for the CDR3 is TGTGCCAGCAGTACCCTAGGGGCTCGGGGCTATGGCTACACCTTC. This encodes CASSTLGARGYGYTF.

V and J are TRBV6-5 and TRBJ2-1; TRBD1 is a possible D gene (6 bases). CDR3 length: 15 residues. Germline V gives CDR1 MNHEY, CDR2 SVGAGI. V was trimmed by 1 base and J by 8 bases, leaving 15 bases between them. CDR3 bases: TGTGCCAGCAGTTACTTACCAGGGGCGAGCTATGAGCAGTTCTTC. Translated: CASSYLPGASYEQFF.

The rearrangement uses TRBV15 and TRBJ2-7; D is possibly TRBD1 (6 bases). The V and J ends lost 4 bases and 5 bases respectively, with 21 bases between them. The germline V gene has CDR1 LNHNV and CDR2 YYDKDF (reference sequence). The CDR3 has 16 residues. The CDR3 nucleotides read TGTGCCACCAGCAAAGAACGAGGGGGTTTCAGGAACGAGCAGTACTTC. Amino acids: CATSKERGGFRNEQYF. Together with reference TRBV15 and TRBJ2-7, the CDR3 gives the full variable domain: DAMVIQNPRYQVTQFGKPVTLSCSQTLNHNVMYWYQQKSSQAPKLLFHYYDKDFNNEADTPDNFQSRRPNTSFCFLDIRSPGLGDTAMYLCATSKERGGFRNEQYFGPGTRLTVT.

The V and J genes are TRBV7-6 and TRBJ2-1; D might be TRBD1 (5 bases). V was shortened by 1 base and J by 9 bases, with 13 bases between the two germline ends. Germline V gives CDR1 SGHVS, CDR2 FNYEAQ. The CDR3 runs 14 residues. In DNA form, the CDR3 reads TGTGCCAGCAGCTTAGACAGGATTTCGGTTGAGCAGTTCTTC. Protein product: CASSLDRISVEQFF.

This clone was seen a single time. J is TRBJ2-7 and V is TRBV11-2, with TRBD2 as a possible D gene (5 bases). Germline CDR1 is SGHAT and CDR2 is FQNNGV. V was trimmed by 1 base and J by 2 bases, leaving 12 bases between them. This CDR3 comprises 15 residues. Here the CDR3 DNA reads TGTGCCAGCAGCTTAGTAGTGGGAGACGCCTACGAGCAGTACTTC. Translated, it gives CASSLVVGDAYEQYF.

This rearrangement joins TRBV4-1 to TRBJ2-7; TRBD2 matches 11 bases. V lost 1 base and J lost 5; bases outside the gene matches: 4. The CDR3 totals 15 residues. In germline, CDR1 is MGHRA, CDR2 YSYEKL. CDR3 sequence reads: CASSQVGLAADEQYF. The DNA for the CDR3 is TGCGCCAGCAGCCAAGTGGGACTAGCGGCCGACGAGCAGTACTTC.

As to this clone: In the same sample, other DNA sequences code for this CDR3. The chain couples TRBV7-2 to TRBJ2-7, with 9 nucleotides matching TRBD1. Trimming cost V 8 bases and J 2 bases; bases outside gene matches: 4. Germline values: CDR1 SGHTA, CDR2 FQGNSA. There are 13 residues in the CDR3. The CDR3 loop reads CASSRDRAYEQYF. CDR3 coding DNA: TGTGCCAGCTCCCGGGACAGGGCCTACGAGCAGTACTTC.

This chain links TRBV11-2 with TRBJ2-7, with D perhaps matching TRBD1 (6 bases). The V and J ends lost 0 bases and 2 bases respectively, with 11 bases between them. The CDR3 totals 15 residues. Germline CDR1 SGHAT, CDR2 FQNNGV. The CDR3 reads CASSLDAGQPYEQYF. In DNA form, the CDR3 reads TGTGCCAGCAGCTTAGATGCCGGACAGCCCTACGAGCAGTACTTC.

The chain links TRBV9 to TRBJ2-1; either TRBD1 or TRBD2 may fit D (5 bases each). CDR3 size: 16 residues. The ends were cut back, 0 bases at V and 3 bases at J, with 13 bases in the middle. The V gene's germline CDR1 is SGDLS and CDR2 YYNGEE. The CDR3 loop is CASSVGPTRGYNEQFF. The DNA for the CDR3 is TGTGCCAGCAGCGTAGGCCCCACTAGGGGCTACAATGAGCAGTTCTTC.

The chain carries TRBV7-9 and TRBJ1-1; no definite D call. Deletions cut 5 bases from V and 3 bases from J, with 13 bases between. Germline V gene data show CDR1 as SEHNR and CDR2 as FQNEAQ (reference sequence). CDR3 length: 14 amino acids. The chain's CDR3 is CASSPRTAHTEAFF. CDR3 coding DNA: TGTGCCAGCAGCCCCCGAACAGCCCACACTGAAGCTTTCTTT. The complete variable domain, with remaining parts taken from reference TRBV7-9 and TRBJ1-1, reads DTGVSQNPRHKITKRGQNVTFRCDPISEHNRLYWYRQTLGQGPEFLTYFQNEAQLEKSRLLSDRFSAERPKGSFSTLEIQRTEQGDSAMYLCASSPRTAHTEAFFGQGTRLTVV.

The chain has TRBV7-6 and TRBJ2-1; no reliable D call. The length of the CDR3 is 15 residues. The ends were cut back, 5 bases at V and 10 bases at J, with 21 bases in the middle. Germline lookup yields CDR1 SGHVS and CDR2 FNYEAQ. Written as DNA, the CDR3 is TGTGCCAGCAGCCCCCTGGGTGGTCGATTGGGGGAGCAGTTCTTC. It yields the protein CASSPLGGRLGEQFF.

Comment on this clone: The sample holds other DNA sequences that translate to the same CDR3. The rearrangement joins TRBV9 to TRBJ1-1; D remains unclear. Deletions cut 0 bases from V and 3 bases from J, with 6 bases between. Germline lookup yields CDR1 SGDLS and CDR2 YYNGEE. This CDR3 has 13 amino acids. The CDR3, as DNA: TGTGCCAGCAGCGTAGTTAGCGACACTGAAGCTTTCTTT. Its protein product is CASSVVSDTEAFF.

This chain joins TRBV7-9 and TRBJ2-1; tentatively, D is TRBD2 (5 bases). V lost 4 bases and J 5 bases, leaving 9 bases between the germline ends. Germline V gene sequence: CDR1 SEHNR, CDR2 FQNEAQ (reference sequence). This CDR3 is built from 13 residues. CDR3 sequence reads: CASSWTSNNEQFF. In DNA form, the CDR3 reads TGTGCCAGCAGCTGGACTTCAAACAATGAGCAGTTCTTC.

This sequence joins TRBV11-2 and TRBJ2-7, with no clear D. Germline V gene sequence: CDR1 SGHAT, CDR2 FQNNGV. The ends were cut back, 3 bases at V and 7 bases at J, with 13 bases in the middle. The CDR3 spans 13 residues. Here the CDR3 DNA reads TGTGCCAGCAGCTTTGGGCCTTTTGGAGAGCAGTACTTC. Amino acids: CASSFGPFGEQYF.

J is TRBJ2-1 and V is TRBV28; 9 nucleotides line up with TRBD2. The CDR3 consists of 19 residues. Germline trimming cut 5 bases from V and 4 bases from J; bases unmatched to any gene: 18. CDR1 MDHEN and CDR2 SYDVKM come from the germline V gene. CDR3 sequence reads: CASSPSGSGRGVPYNEQFF. The CDR3 bases are TGTGCCAGCAGTCCATCTGGTAGCGGGAGAGGGGTACCTTACAATGAGCAGTTCTTC.

V and J are TRBV29-1 and TRBJ1-4, with D perhaps TRBD1 (5 bases). V shed 6 bases and J shed 8 bases, with 19 bases lying between them. Looked up from germline, CDR1 is SQVTM and CDR2 is ANQGSEA. The CDR3 sequence is 14 residues long. The CDR3 DNA is TGCAGCGTCGGAGGGGCACTACTAGGAGAAAAACTGTTTTTT. Translating gives CSVGGALLGEKLFF. Drawing the rest from reference TRBV29-1 and TRBJ1-4, the complete variable domain is SAVISQKPSRDICQRGTSLTIQCQVDSQVTMMFWYRQQPGQSLTLIATANQGSEATYESGFVIDKFPISRPNLTFSTLTVSNMSPEDSSIYLCSVGGALLGEKLFFGSGTQLSVL.

The chain uses TRBV7-9 and TRBJ1-2; 7 bases agree with TRBD1. The length of the CDR3 is 15 residues. V lost 0 bases to trimming and J lost 6 bases; unmatched junction nucleotides: 7. CDR1 SEHNR and CDR2 FQNEAQ come from the germline V gene (reference sequence). CDR3 nucleotides: TGTGCCAGCAGCTTAGCACGGGACAGCAAAAATGGCTACACCTTC. Encoded protein: CASSLARDSKNGYTF. Combining the CDR3 with reference TRBV7-9 and TRBJ1-2 gives the whole variable domain DTGVSQNPRHKITKRGQNVTFRCDPISEHNRLYWYRQTLGQGPEFLTYFQNEAQLEKSRLLSDRFSAERPKGSFSTLEIQRTEQGDSAMYLCASSLARDSKNGYTFGSGTRLTVV.

Points on this clone: Other DNA sequences in the sample encode the same CDR3. V usage is TRBV5-1 and J usage is TRBJ1-1; no clear D. CDR1 and CDR2 (germline): SGHRS, YFSETQ. V lost 0 bases and J lost 1, with 7 bases in between. CDR3 size: 14 residues. The CDR3 is CASSLDPGNTEAFF. In DNA form, the CDR3 reads TGCGCCAGCAGCTTGGATCCGGGGAACACTGAAGCTTTCTTT.

Turning to this clone: Other DNA sequences in the sample encode the same CDR3. V and J are TRBV7-3 and TRBJ2-1; D call uncertain. The CDR3 has 13 residues. Germline V gene lookup returns CDR1 SGHTA and CDR2 FQGTGA. V was trimmed by 1 base and J by 4 bases, leaving 5 bases between them. Here the CDR3 DNA reads TGTGCCAGCAGCTTAAGCGCGTACAATGAGCAGTTCTTC. Its translation is CASSLSAYNEQFF.

The chain has TRBV7-2 and TRBJ1-1; D gene uncertain. Germline V CDR1 and CDR2: SGHTA, FQGNSA. The CDR3 consists of 17 residues. Trimming left V 5 bases short and J 0 bases short, with 19 bases between. The CDR3 coding sequence is TGTGCCAGCAGCCCCGTCGGCCCTGGGAACATGAACACTGAAGCTTTCTTT. It is translated as CASSPVGPGNMNTEAFF. Drawing the rest from reference TRBV7-2 and TRBJ1-1, the complete variable domain is GAGVSQSPSNKVTEKGKDVELRCDPISGHTALYWYRQSLGQGLEFLIYFQGNSAPDKSGLPSDRFSAERTGGSVSTLTIQRTQQEDSAVYLCASSPVGPGNMNTEAFFGQGTRLTVV.

The CDR3 spells CASSTGTGVTGELFF. In DNA, the CDR3 is TGTGCCAGCAGCACCGGGACAGGGGTCACCGGGGAGCTGTTTTTT. The chain employs TRBV5-4 and TRBJ2-2; TRBD1 matches 10 bases. With 4 bases clipped from V and 4 bases from J, the junction kept 4 bases outside the gene matches. Germline loops: CDR1 SGHNT, CDR2 YYREEE (reference sequence). CDR3 size: 15 residues.

The CDR3 DNA reads TGTGCCTGGAGTGGTGGGGCAAGAAATCAGCCCCAGCATTTT. Translation: CAWSGGARNQPQHF. The rearrangement joins TRBV30 to TRBJ1-5; a weak D match, TRBD1 (5 bases). The germline V gene has CDR1 GTSNPN and CDR2 SVGIG (reference sequence). V gave up 1 base and J gave up 4 bases, with 11 bases separating them. The CDR3 is 14 residues long.

This clone came up a few times. The chain is built from TRBV6-6 and TRBJ2-7; 8 positions match TRBD2. The germline V gene has CDR1 MNHNY and CDR2 SVGAGI (reference sequence). V dropped 2 bases and J dropped 5; count of bases not matched to a gene: 8. The CDR3 loop spans 15 amino acids. CDR3 protein: CASSYELAGWDEQYF. In DNA, the CDR3 is TGTGCCAGCAGTTACGAATTAGCGGGATGGGACGAGCAGTACTTC.

The chain combines TRBV9 with TRBJ2-1; D call uncertain. Germline CDR1 reads SGDLS; CDR2 reads YYNGEE. V lost 0 bases, J lost 4 bases, and 11 bases lay in between. The CDR3 has 15 residues. CDR3 loop: CASSVEGILYNEQFF. The CDR3 nucleotides are TGTGCCAGCAGCGTAGAGGGAATCCTTTACAATGAGCAGTTCTTC.

The rearrangement links TRBV18 to TRBJ1-1, with TRBD1 matching 10 bases. Germline loops: CDR1 KGHSH, CDR2 LQKENI. V trimming: 6 bases; J trimming: 4 bases; junction bases outside the gene matches: 5. The CDR3 has 14 amino acids. CDR3 bases: TGTGCCAGCTCCACCGGGACAGGGGCCACTGAAGCTTTCTTT. Translation: CASSTGTGATEAFF.

The chain recombines TRBV29-1 with TRBJ2-3, with 11 positions matching TRBD1. Germline V gene data show CDR1 as SQVTM and CDR2 as ANQGSEA. The CDR3 covers 15 residues. V shed 6 bases, J shed 3 bases, and the junction held 8 bases outside the gene matches. This chain's CDR3 is CSVRTGGWGTDTQYF. CDR3 nucleotide sequence: TGCAGCGTGAGGACAGGGGGCTGGGGGACAGATACGCAGTATTTT.

V usage is TRBV7-6 and J usage is TRBJ2-7; TRBD2 agrees at 13 bases. The CDR3 has 15 amino acids. Germline lookup yields CDR1 SGHVS and CDR2 FNYEAQ. J was trimmed by 4 bases and V by 6 bases; bases with no gene match: 6. The CDR3 reads CASSRTSGRSYEQYF. CDR3 nucleotides: TGTGCCAGCAGTCGGACTAGCGGGAGAAGTTACGAGCAGTACTTC. The whole variable domain, filled in from reference TRBV7-6 and TRBJ2-7, reads GAGVSQSPRYKVTKRGQDVALRCDPISGHVSLYWYRQALGQGPEFLTYFNYEAQQDKSGLPNDRFSAERPEGSISTLTIQRTEQRDSAMYRCASSRTSGRSYEQYFGPGTRLTVT.